Described below is a single T cell receptor beta chain sequence and its context. The data are from a study of cytomegalovirus exposure and HLA in healthy donors. Libraries were prepared by immunoSEQ multiplex PCR; TCRdb keeps only in-frame clonotypes and omits some of them. The sample shows more than 130,000 clones, about 91% of them seen only once. The source is a woman aged 18-29 years in good health and CMV-seropositive. The sequenced sample consisted of PBMCs.

CDR3 residues: CASSLGTGNTEAFF. For the CDR3, the DNA is TGTGCCAGCAGCCTAGGTACAGGGAACACTGAAGCTTTCTTT. The chain joins TRBV7-3 to TRBJ1-1; a weak D match, TRBD1 (5 bases). V lost 5 bases and J 1 base, leaving 11 bases between the germline ends. Germline CDR1 is SGHTA and CDR2 is FQGTGA. The CDR3 spans 14 residues. Full variable domain (outside the CDR3, taken from reference TRBV7-3 and TRBJ1-1): GAGVSQTPSNKVTEKGKYVELRCDPISGHTALYWYRQSLGQGPEFLIYFQGTGAADDSGLPNDRFFAVRPEGSVSTLKIQRTERGDSAVYLCASSLGTGNTEAFFGQGTRLTVV.